One T cell receptor (beta chain) is described in this entry. This clonotype has ten or more counts. Its antigen remains undetermined. Base qualities are missing; no much larger clone stands one base away. The junction carries 9 bases between V and J, which are trimmed by 7 bases and 6 bases respectively. The CDR3 starts with the cysteine, ends with the phenylalanine, and has 11 residues. Just CDR3 DNA is preserved here, 33 bases in frame from base 1. CDR1 and CDR2, per the germline V gene (reference sequence), are LNHDA and SQIVND. The sample belongs to a study of T cells in Graves' hyperthyroidism and ophthalmopathy (dated by TCRdb to the late 2010s). Concerning the study at large: Peripheral blood samples were taken at initial diagnosis, before any treatment was given. To identify distinguishing TCR V-J signatures, a discovery cohort of 90 to 100 patients was used, comprising 40 to 45 with Graves' ophthalmopathy and some 60 with stable Graves' hyperthyroidism. Prospective prediction of ophthalmopathy was tested in an independent validation cohort of about 19 hyperthyroidism patients and 15 to 17 patients who later progressed to ophthalmopathy. For training and testing, the 110 or so patients in the discovery cohort were randomly divided in a 7:3 ratio. In more than 5 Graves' hyperthyroidism patients, the study also compared T-cell repertoires from thyroid tissue with T-cell repertoires from blood. After sampling, hyperthyroidism patients received methimazole starting at 30 mg daily, and ophthalmopathy patients received high-dose intravenous methylprednisolone. The paper describes TCR Vbeta CDR3 sequencing of about 140 peripheral blood samples, made up of roughly 40 ophthalmopathy patients, over 70 hyperthyroidism patients and about 17 progressor patients.

Graves' hyperthyroidism was defined as stable when no progression to ophthalmopathy occurred over 18 months of follow-up. Hyperthyroidism patients were aged 18 to 65 years and newly diagnosed, with disease duration of less than 2 months. The study excluded patients with uncontrolled infections, other autoimmune diseases, pregnancy or lactation. Diagnoses relied on clinical symptoms, serum thyroxine and TRAb, thyroid ultrasound and orbital computed tomography. PBMCs were separated from roughly 9.6 ml of fresh peripheral blood using Ficoll-Paque density gradient centrifugation. Total RNA was extracted using Trizol reagent, and RNA quality was assessed on an Agilent 2100 Bioanalyzer. The TCR beta CDR3 regions were amplified from the RNA transcripts. A first-round RT-PCR of the TCR CDR3 used the HTBI primer set with the Qiagen OneStep RT-PCR kit. The libraries were constructed in a second round of multiplex PCR and then size-selected and purified. Libraries were sequenced paired-end with 100 bp reads on an Illumina HiSeq2000. Regarding the original processing steps: SOAPnuke was used to process the raw data, throwing out any read that contained adapters or uncalled bases, had a mean Phred below 15, or lacked an exact constant-primer or identifier match. High-quality paired reads were merged with COPE v1.2.5, and unique nucleotide sequences were defined as clonotypes. Clonotypes were aligned to IMGT TRBV, TRBD and TRBJ reference segments using MiTCR v1.1. Analysis was restricted to V-J combinations with a frequency above 0.0001, which covered roughly 99% of repertoires. The TCS score was defined as the ratio of F50 (clonal expansion) to E x V (chaos), calculated using BLOSUM62-based TCRdist between CDR3 peptides within each V-J. Welch's t-statistics and random forest reduced roughly 530 V-J features to roughly 13, which were used in a naive Bayes classifier (R e1071). TCRdb redid the processing of the public reads, applying fastp at Q25 and MiXCR, and retained in-frame beta chains. When rows share a CDR3 protein, they turn into one entry using the most common DNA and genes. TCRdb's processing, not the study's, gives the V and J calls here. In all, the sample holds approximately 510,000 distinct CDR3 sequences, and 20% of those were seen once. In total, the top ten clones hold more than 25% of the sample.

Overall study results and their limits: No statistical method was used to fix the sample size in advance, and group allocation was not hidden from the investigators. Most expanded thyroid clonotypes (frequency above 0.001) were also detected in blood, suggesting blood repertoires may reflect thyroid immune responses. During validation, the model predicted progression to ophthalmopathy a median of approximately 6 months ahead of onset, with roughly 65% sensitivity and 72% to 80% specificity. A 13 V-J signature model separated ophthalmopathy from stable hyperthyroidism, with around 90% sensitivity and 81% to 82% specificity in cross-validation and 80%/75% in testing.

This receptor was obtained from a man in his late teens or twenties with Graves' hyperthyroidism. The rearrangement combines TRBV19 with TRBJ1-2; the D gene is possibly TRBD1, with 6 bases matching. The sequencing input was blood. The base sequence is TGTGCCAGTAACTACAGGGATGGCTACACCTTC. It codes for CASNYRDGYTF. With the portions outside the CDR3 filled from the reference TRBV19 and TRBJ1-2 genes, the complete variable region becomes DGGITQSPKYLFRKEGQNVTLSCEQNLNHDAMYWYRQDPGQGLRLIYYSQIVNDFQKGDIAEGYSVSREKKESFPLTVTSAQKNPTAFYLCASNYRDGYTFGSGTRLTVV.